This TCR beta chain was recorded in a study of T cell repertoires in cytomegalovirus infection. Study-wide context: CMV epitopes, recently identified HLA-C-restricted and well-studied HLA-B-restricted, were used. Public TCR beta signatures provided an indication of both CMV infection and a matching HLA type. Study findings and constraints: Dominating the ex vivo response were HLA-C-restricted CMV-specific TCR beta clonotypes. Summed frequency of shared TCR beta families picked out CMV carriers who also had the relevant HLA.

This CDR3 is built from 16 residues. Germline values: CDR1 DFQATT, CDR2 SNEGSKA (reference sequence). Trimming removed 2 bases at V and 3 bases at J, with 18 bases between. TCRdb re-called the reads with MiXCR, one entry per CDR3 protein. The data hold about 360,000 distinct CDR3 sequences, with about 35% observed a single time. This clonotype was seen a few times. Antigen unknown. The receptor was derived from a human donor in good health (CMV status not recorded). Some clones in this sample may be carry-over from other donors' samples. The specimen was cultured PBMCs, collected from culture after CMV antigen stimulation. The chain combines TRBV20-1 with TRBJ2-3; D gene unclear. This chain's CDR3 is CSARIPGRRLTDTQYF. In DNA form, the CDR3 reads TGCAGTGCTAGAATCCCGGGTCGGCGGTTAACAGATACGCAGTATTTT.